These 20 T cell receptor beta chains were all obtained from the same sample, sequenced in a study of cytomegalovirus exposure and HLA in healthy donors. The PCR contained 60 Vbeta and 13 Jbeta primers. Some clones are missing from TCRdb's copy, which holds only in-frame ones; the method was immunoSEQ multiplex PCR. The data show about 140,000 clones, roughly 90% seen once. The sample comprised PBMCs. The source is a woman aged 40 to 55 in good health and CMV-seronegative.

This chain connects TRBV11-2 to TRBJ2-1; no clear D. Between the trimmed V and J ends, which lost 5 bases and 6 bases, there was a span of 14 bases. Germline V lookup: CDR1 SGHAT, CDR2 FQNNGV. The CDR3 is 14 residues long. The CDR3 DNA reads as TGTGCCAGCAGCCGAAGCATGTTGCGCAATGAGCAGTTCTTC. Translating it yields CASSRSMLRNEQFF.

This clone was counted only a few times. The chain recombines TRBV11-3 with TRBJ2-7; D is uncertain. Germline V CDR1 and CDR2: SGHNT, YENEEA. This CDR3 comprises 12 residues. Deletions cut 5 bases from V and 6 bases from J, with 11 bases between. DNA for the CDR3: TGTGCCAGCAGCCCCGTTCTAGGCGAGCAGTACTTC. This encodes CASSPVLGEQYF.

This chain connects TRBV20-1 to TRBJ2-5, with 7 bases lining up with TRBD1. TRBJ2-7 matches the DNA end more closely, so the J call is doubtful. Germline CDR1 DFQATT, CDR2 SNEGSKA (reference sequence). The CDR3 is 11 amino acids. This chain's CDR3 is CSVRGSYEQYF. DNA of the CDR3: TGCAGTGTCAGGGGGTCCTACGAGCAGTACTTC.

The chain couples TRBV11-1 to TRBJ2-3; weak D call: TRBD2 (6 bases). V was cut by 2 bases and J by 1 base, with 16 bases left in between. CDR3 size: 17 residues. CDR1 is SGHAT and CDR2 is FQDESV in the germline V gene (reference sequence). CDR3 sequence (DNA): TGTGCCAGCAGCTTACGTGACCGGGGGTCGCGCACAGATACGCAGTATTTT. Protein: CASSLRDRGSRTDTQYF.

This sequence joins TRBV19 and TRBJ2-6; 8 nucleotides match TRBD1. Trimming removed 8 bases from V and 0 bases from J; junction bases left unmatched: 9. This CDR3 has 17 amino acids. Germline V gene data show CDR1 as LNHDA and CDR2 as SQIVND (reference sequence). The CDR3 here is CASDPGQVPSGANVLTF. CDR3 DNA: TGTGCCAGTGATCCGGGACAGGTCCCCTCTGGGGCCAACGTCCTGACTTTC.

As DNA, the CDR3 is TGCGCCAGCACTGAGGGTAGCGAGAATGAGCAGTTCTTC. Its translation is CASTEGSENEQFF. The chain combines TRBV5-1 with TRBJ2-1, with D perhaps matching TRBD2 (5 bases). The V gene lost 6 bases and the J gene lost 7 bases, with 14 bases spanning the gap. Germline assignment: CDR1 SGHRS and CDR2 YFSETQ. The CDR3 is made up of 13 amino acids.

This clone was counted only a few times. J is TRBJ2-7 and V is TRBV6-5; TRBD2 agrees at 9 bases. The V segment lost 2 bases and the J segment 3 bases; nucleotides outside the gene matches: 5. The CDR3 is made up of 15 amino acids. Germline values: CDR1 MNHEY, CDR2 SVGAGI. CDR3 in DNA: TGTGCCAGCAGTTACGGAGCGGGAGGTTTCTACGAGCAGTACTTC. Its protein is CASSYGAGGFYEQYF.

This rearrangement joins TRBV29-1 to TRBJ2-3; 12 bases map to TRBD2. There are 15 residues in the CDR3. CDR1 is SQVTM, CDR2 ANQGSEA, per germline. V gave up 7 bases and J gave up 3 bases; unmatched junction bases: 8. In DNA form, the CDR3 reads TGCAGCGCCCCCCGACTAGCGGGAGCGACAGATACGCAGTATTTT. It translates to CSAPRLAGATDTQYF.

This chain connects TRBV6-1 to TRBJ2-2; D is uncertain. The CDR3 totals 13 residues. CDR1 is MNHNS and CDR2 is SASEGT in the germline V gene. V was pared by 6 bases and J by 3 bases, with 8 bases between. CDR3 loop: CASRAFYTGELFF. CDR3 sequence (DNA): TGTGCCAGCAGGGCCTTCTACACCGGGGAGCTGTTTTTT.

The chain employs TRBV30 and TRBJ2-5; 11 bases fit TRBD2. CDR3 length: 14 amino acids. Trimming removed 4 bases from V and 5 bases from J; junction bases left unmatched: 6. Germline V lookup: CDR1 GTSNPN, CDR2 SVGIG (reference sequence). In DNA form, the CDR3 reads TGTGCCTGGACCCTAGCGGGAGGTATGGAGACCCAGTACTTC. Its translation: CAWTLAGGMETQYF. Based on the CDR3 plus reference TRBV30 and TRBJ2-5, the full variable domain is SQTIHQWPATLVQPVGSPLSLECTVEGTSNPNLYWYRQAAGRGLQLLFYSVGIGQISSEVPQNLSASRPQDRQFILSSKKLLLSDSGFYLCAWTLAGGMETQYFGPGTRLLVL.

V gene TRBV6-1 combines with J gene TRBJ2-5, with TRBD1 identical over 7 bases. Germline CDR1 and CDR2: MNHNS and SASEGT. The CDR3 loop spans 14 amino acids. J was trimmed by 4 bases and V by 3 bases; bases with no gene match: 5. Written as DNA, the CDR3 is TGTGCCAGCAGTGAGTCGGGACAGAGAGAGACCCAGTACTTC. Its translation: CASSESGQRETQYF.

This sequence joins TRBV6-1 and TRBJ1-5, with no clear D. This CDR3 is built from 14 residues. Germline CDR1 reads MNHNS; CDR2 reads SASEGT. V was shortened by 5 bases and J by 0 bases, with 8 bases between the two germline ends. This chain's CDR3 is CASSTRSSNQPQHF. The CDR3, as DNA: TGTGCCAGCAGTACCCGGAGTAGCAATCAGCCCCAGCATTTT.

The gene calls are TRBV10-3 and TRBJ1-5; D gene uncertain. The CDR3 runs 12 residues. Between the trimmed V and J ends, which lost 10 bases and 2 bases, there was a span of 9 bases. Germline values: CDR1 ENHRY, CDR2 SYGVKD. Here the CDR3 reads CATSGGNQPQHF. Written as DNA, the CDR3 is TGTGCCACCAGCGGGGGCAATCAGCCCCAGCATTTT.

The J gene is TRBJ2-4, the V gene TRBV4-2; possibly TRBD1 for D (5 bases). Germline CDR1 LGHNA, CDR2 YNFKEQ. This CDR3 is 15 amino acids long. V was cut by 0 bases and J by 5 bases, with 11 bases left in between. The CDR3 reads CASSQERGVQNIQYF. The CDR3 DNA follows: TGTGCCAGCAGCCAAGAAAGGGGTGTCCAAAACATTCAGTACTTC.

The gene calls are TRBV5-1 and TRBJ1-1; 8 bases align to TRBD1. Trimming took 1 base from V and 1 from J; bases not matched to a gene: 3. CDR1 is SGHRS, CDR2 YFSETQ, per germline. This CDR3 region has 15 residues. CDR3 DNA: TGCGCCAGCAGCTTGCTGGGGACAGGGAACACTGAAGCTTTCTTT. Its protein product is CASSLLGTGNTEAFF.

This chain joins TRBV6-6 and TRBJ2-7; D may be TRBD1 (5 bases). The germline V and J ends were trimmed by 5 bases and 2 bases, with 10 bases remaining between them. This CDR3 has 13 residues. Germline V gives CDR1 MNHNY, CDR2 SVGAGI (reference sequence). The CDR3: CASSIRQTYEQYF. The CDR3 DNA is TGTGCCAGCAGTATCCGACAGACCTACGAGCAGTACTTC.

This chain connects TRBV19 to TRBJ2-1; 16 nucleotides agree with TRBD2. J was trimmed by 9 bases and V by 3 bases; bases with no gene match: 11. The length of the CDR3 is 18 residues. Germline-derived CDR1 and CDR2 are LNHDA and SQIVND (reference sequence). This chain's CDR3 is CASSMGLAGGYPLGEQFF. In DNA, the CDR3 is TGTGCCAGTAGTATGGGACTAGCGGGAGGGTATCCGTTGGGTGAGCAGTTCTTC.

This chain joins TRBV7-2 and TRBJ2-7, with TRBD1 as a possible D gene (5 bases). CDR1 is SGHTA and CDR2 is FQGNSA in the germline V gene. The CDR3 consists of 13 residues. Trimming removed 2 bases at V and 6 bases at J, with 11 bases between. The CDR3 region has the DNA TGTGCCAGCAGCTTATTTCAGGGTGGCGAGCAGTACTTC. Its protein product is CASSLFQGGEQYF.

V is TRBV7-8 and J is TRBJ2-1; D may be TRBD1 (5 bases). The CDR3 has 12 residues. In germline, CDR1 is SGHVS, CDR2 FQNEAQ. V was pared by 4 bases and J by 8 bases, with 9 bases between. CDR3 in amino acids: CASSYQGDEQFF. CDR3 coding DNA: TGTGCCAGCAGCTATCAGGGCGATGAGCAGTTCTTC.

In this sample, this clone turned up once. This chain connects TRBV4-1 to TRBJ2-3, with 9 bases that match TRBD2. This CDR3 has 17 residues. Germline values: CDR1 MGHRA, CDR2 YSYEKL. V lost 3 bases to trimming and J lost 7 bases; unmatched junction nucleotides: 14. The CDR3 DNA reads as TGCGCCAGCAGCCAGACGGTTGCGGCGGGAGGGGGGTATACGCAGTATTTT. Translated: CASSQTVAAGGGYTQYF.